This TCR beta chain was sequenced during a study of post-analysis software for immune sequencing data. Findings and limits, study-wide: TRBV segments more frequent in patients than in controls numbered roughly 5 and included TRBV5-6, TRBV5-1 and TRBV20-1.

Germline V CDR1 and CDR2: MNHEY, SVGEGT. This CDR3 is 15 amino acids long. V gave up 8 bases and J gave up 6 bases; unmatched junction bases: 9. This clonotype was seen ten or more times. Its specificity is unknown. Tagging with unique molecular identifiers was a feature of the TCR beta cDNA libraries. One entry per CDR3 protein, called by TCRdb with MiXCR from the PCR reads. The sample includes approximately 250,000 distinct CDR3 sequences, 35% to 40% of them seen just once. This sequence was found in a girl between 5 and 17 years old with multiple sclerosis. Sequencing input: blood. The V call is TRBV6-2 or TRBV6-3, the J call TRBJ2-1; 11 bases fit TRBD2. CDR3 bases: TGTGCCAGCCGTCGGGTGGGACTAGCGGTCAATGAGCAGTTCTTC. Residues: CASRRVGLAVNEQFF.